The rows below give T cell receptor beta chains drawn from one sample of a study of neoadjuvant anti-PD-1 for oral cavity cancer. Profiled with immunoSEQ multiplex PCR; TCRdb holds only in-frame clones, not every one. Altogether approximately 23,000 clones are present, less than 50% being singletons, with the ten largest covering approximately 40%. The source material was tumor tissue, sampled after nivolumab (anti-PD-1) treatment. These receptors all stem from a person aged 40 to 85 with oral cavity squamous cell carcinoma. CDR3s include the opening cysteine and the closing phenylalanine or tryptophan. The order of the fields is clone size, D gene, J gene, CDR3 length, V gene, CDR3 protein, CDR3 DNA. A D gene is named only where the DNA matches it firmly. For some rows the clone size is stated as once, few or many, or as a class when expanded; others skip it.

few,NA,TRBJ2-2,17,TRBV7-3,CASSLTAPTANTGELFF,TGTGCCAGCAGCTTAACTGCCCCGACAGCGAACACCGGGGAGCTGTTTTTT
medium-sized,TRBD2,TRBJ2-3,15,TRBV30,CAWSSGLAVTDTQYF,TGTGCCTGGAGCTCGGGACTAGCGGTAACAGATACGCAGTATTTT
NA,NA,TRBJ1-6,15,TRBV11-2,CASSLGRQAESPLHF,TGTGCCAGCAGCTTAGGTAGGCAGGCTGAGTCACCCCTCCACTTT
NA,NA,TRBJ1-2,14,TRBV27,CASSPRPNNYGYTF,TGTGCCAGCAGTCCTCGGCCGAATAACTATGGCTACACCTTC
NA,NA,TRBJ1-4,15,TRBV7-9,CASSLPTGDNEKLFF,TGTGCCAGCAGCCTACCGACAGGAGACAATGAAAAACTGTTTTTT
NA,TRBD1,TRBJ1-5,18,TRBV7-8,CASSRRGTGAYSNQPQHF,TGTGCCAGCAGCCGCCGAGGGACAGGAGCTTATAGCAATCAGCCCCAGCATTTT
few,TRBD2,TRBJ2-5,15,TRBV5-1,CASNQGRGGQETQYF,TGCGCCAGCAACCAGGGCCGGGGGGGACAAGAGACCCAGTACTTC
NA,NA,TRBJ2-2,15,TRBV27,CASSSSGTYTGELFF,TGTGCCAGCAGTTCCTCCGGGACGTACACCGGGGAGCTGTTTTTT
many,NA,TRBJ2-2,15,TRBV7-2,CASSPWSGSTGELFF,TGTGCCAGCAGCCCCTGGAGCGGAAGCACCGGGGAGCTGTTTTTT
NA,TRBD1,TRBJ1-2,15,TRBV19,CASSIGDRGHYGYTF,TGTGCCAGTAGTATAGGGGACAGAGGTCACTATGGCTACACCTTC
NA,TRBD1,TRBJ2-1,13,TRBV19,CASSWTGANEQFF,TGTGCCAGTAGTTGGACAGGGGCCAATGAGCAGTTCTTC
NA,TRBD2,TRBJ2-1,16,TRBV2,CASSVGLAGANNEQFF,TGTGCCAGCAGTGTCGGACTAGCGGGGGCCAACAATGAGCAGTTCTTC
NA,TRBD1,TRBJ2-7,15,TRBV18,CASSPGTGLSYEQYF,TGTGCCAGCTCACCCGGGACAGGGCTATCCTACGAGCAGTACTTC
NA,NA,TRBJ2-7,12,TRBV6-5,CASKRSSYEQYF,TGTGCCAGCAAAAGGAGCTCCTACGAGCAGTACTTC
NA,TRBD1,TRBJ2-6,18,TRBV19,CASSSGQVLSSGANVLTF,TGTGCCAGTAGTTCCGGACAGGTGTTAAGCTCTGGGGCCAACGTCCTGACTTTC